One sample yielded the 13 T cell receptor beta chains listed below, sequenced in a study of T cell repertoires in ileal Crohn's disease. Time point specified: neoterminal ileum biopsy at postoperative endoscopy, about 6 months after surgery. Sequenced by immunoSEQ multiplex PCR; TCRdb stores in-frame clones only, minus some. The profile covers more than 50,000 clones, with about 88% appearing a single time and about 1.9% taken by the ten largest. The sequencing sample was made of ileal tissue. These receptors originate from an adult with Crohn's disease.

CDR3: CASRSPRGLHTIYF. The CDR3 nucleotides are TGTGCCAGCAGGTCCCCCCGGGGGTTGCACACCATATATTTT. The genes are TRBV6-6 and TRBJ1-3, with D maybe TRBD1 (5 bases). V shed 6 bases and J shed 8 bases, with 17 bases lying between them. Germline CDR1 reads MNHNY; CDR2 reads SVGAGI (reference sequence). This CDR3 spans 14 amino acids.

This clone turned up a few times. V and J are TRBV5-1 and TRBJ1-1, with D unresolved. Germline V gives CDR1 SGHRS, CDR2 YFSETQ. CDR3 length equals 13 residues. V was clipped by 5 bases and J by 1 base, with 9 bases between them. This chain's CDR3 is CASRKEPNTEAFF. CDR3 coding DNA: TGCGCCAGCAGAAAGGAGCCGAACACTGAAGCTTTCTTT.

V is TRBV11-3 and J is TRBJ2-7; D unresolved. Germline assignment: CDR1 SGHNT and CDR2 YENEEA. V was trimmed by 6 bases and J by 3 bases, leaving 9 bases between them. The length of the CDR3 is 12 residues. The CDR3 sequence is CASRSRVYEQYF. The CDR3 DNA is TGTGCCAGCAGATCTAGAGTCTACGAGCAGTACTTC. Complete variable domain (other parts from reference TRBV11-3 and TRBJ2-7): EAGVVQSPRYKIIEKKQPVAFWCNPISGHNTLYWYLQNLGQGPELLIRYENEEAVDDSQLPKDRFSAERLKGVDSTLKIQPAELGDSAVYLCASRSRVYEQYFGPGTRLTVT.

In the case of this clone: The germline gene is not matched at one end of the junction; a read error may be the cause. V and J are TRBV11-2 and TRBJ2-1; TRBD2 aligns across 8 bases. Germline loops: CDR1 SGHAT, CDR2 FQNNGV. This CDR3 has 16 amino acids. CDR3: CASSLELAVKSNEQFF. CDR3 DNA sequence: TGTGCCAGCAGCCTAGAACTAGCGGTGAAGTCCAATGAGCAGTTCTTC.

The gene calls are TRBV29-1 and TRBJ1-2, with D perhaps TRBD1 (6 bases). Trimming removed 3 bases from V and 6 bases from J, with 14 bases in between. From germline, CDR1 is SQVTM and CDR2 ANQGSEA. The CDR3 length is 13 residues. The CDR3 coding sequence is TGCAGCGTTGACCTGACAGGAGGCAATGGCTACACCTTC. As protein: CSVDLTGGNGYTF.

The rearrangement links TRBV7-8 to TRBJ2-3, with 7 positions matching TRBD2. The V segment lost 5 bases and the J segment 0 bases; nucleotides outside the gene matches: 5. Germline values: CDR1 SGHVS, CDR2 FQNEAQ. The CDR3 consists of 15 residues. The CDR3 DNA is TGTGCCAGCAGCATAAGCGGGACTAGCACAGATACGCAGTATTTT. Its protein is CASSISGTSTDTQYF.

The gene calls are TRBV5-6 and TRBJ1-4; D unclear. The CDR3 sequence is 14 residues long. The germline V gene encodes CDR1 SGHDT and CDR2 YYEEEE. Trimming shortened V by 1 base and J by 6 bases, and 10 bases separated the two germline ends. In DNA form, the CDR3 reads TGTGCCAGCAGCTTGAGCCCGGTAGATGAAAAACTGTTTTTT. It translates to CASSLSPVDEKLFF.

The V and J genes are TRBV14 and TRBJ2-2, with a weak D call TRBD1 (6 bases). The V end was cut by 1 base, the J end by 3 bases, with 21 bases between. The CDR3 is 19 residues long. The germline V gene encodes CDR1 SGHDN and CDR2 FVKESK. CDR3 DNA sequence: TGTGCCAGCAGCCAAGTTGTCTCGCCCGGGACAAGTTACACCGGGGAGCTGTTTTTT. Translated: CASSQVVSPGTSYTGELFF.

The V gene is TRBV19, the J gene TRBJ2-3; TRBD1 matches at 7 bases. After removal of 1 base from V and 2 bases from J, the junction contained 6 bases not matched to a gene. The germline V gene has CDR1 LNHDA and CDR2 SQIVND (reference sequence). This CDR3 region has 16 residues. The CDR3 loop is CASSIGNRGLTDTQYF. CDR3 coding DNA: TGTGCCAGTAGTATAGGGAACAGGGGTCTCACAGATACGCAGTATTTT.

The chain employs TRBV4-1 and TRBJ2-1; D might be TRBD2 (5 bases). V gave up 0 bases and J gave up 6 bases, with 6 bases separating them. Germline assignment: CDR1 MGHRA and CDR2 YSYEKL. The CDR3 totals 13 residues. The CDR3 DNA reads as TGCGCCAGCAGCCAAGATGAGGGCAATGAGCAGTTCTTC. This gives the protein CASSQDEGNEQFF.

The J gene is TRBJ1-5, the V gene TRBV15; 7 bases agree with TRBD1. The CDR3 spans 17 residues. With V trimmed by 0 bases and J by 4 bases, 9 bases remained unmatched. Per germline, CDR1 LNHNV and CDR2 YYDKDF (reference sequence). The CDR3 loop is CATSRDAGGTVNQPQHF. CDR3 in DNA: TGTGCCACCAGCAGAGATGCCGGCGGGACAGTGAATCAGCCCCAGCATTTT.

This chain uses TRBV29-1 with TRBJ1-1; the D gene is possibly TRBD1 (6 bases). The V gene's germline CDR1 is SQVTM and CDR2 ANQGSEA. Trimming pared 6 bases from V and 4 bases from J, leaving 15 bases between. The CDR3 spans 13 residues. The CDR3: CSVTQGWGTEAFF. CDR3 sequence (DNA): TGCAGCGTGACACAGGGTTGGGGCACTGAAGCTTTCTTT.

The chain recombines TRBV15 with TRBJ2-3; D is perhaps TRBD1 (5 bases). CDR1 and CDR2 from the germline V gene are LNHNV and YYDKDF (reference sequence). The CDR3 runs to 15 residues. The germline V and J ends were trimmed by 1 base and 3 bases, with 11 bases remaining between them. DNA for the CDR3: TGTGCCACCAGCAGAGGTGGGCAGGGAACAGATACGCAGTATTTT. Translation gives CATSRGGQGTDTQYF. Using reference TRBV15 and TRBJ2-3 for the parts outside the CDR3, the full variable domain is DAMVIQNPRYQVTQFGKPVTLSCSQTLNHNVMYWYQQKSSQAPKLLFHYYDKDFNNEADTPDNFQSRRPNTSFCFLDIRSPGLGDTAMYLCATSRGGQGTDTQYFGPGTRLTVL.